Listed below are T cell receptor beta chains from one sample, sequenced in a study of CD8+ T cells in alopecia areata. Measured with immunoSEQ multiplex PCR; TCRdb has only the in-frame clones, and not every one. The table has some 8,000 clones, 50% to 60% seen once. Specimen: skin, collected at week 0. These receptors all come from a human donor with alopecia areata. Each CDR3 is given with its conserved first and last residue. D genes are given only for firm matches. The size entry is marked missing in some rows and otherwise reads once, few, many or a size class.

TRBJ1-1,NA,TRBV7-2,medium-sized,CASSYQGQGRGAFF,TGTGCCAGCAGCTACCAAGGTCAGGGGCGAGGGGCTTTCTTT
TRBJ2-5,NA,TRBV11-2,NA,CASSFTTGQETQYF,TGTGCCAGCAGCTTCACGACAGGACAAGAGACCCAGTACTTC
TRBJ2-1,TRBD2,TRBV6-4,NA,CASSDSSGTYNEQFF,TGTGCCAGCAGTGACTCTAGCGGGACCTACAATGAGCAGTTCTTC
TRBJ2-5,NA,TRBV7-2,few,CASSLGSYQETQYF,TGTGCCAGCAGCTTAGGGTCCTACCAAGAGACCCAGTACTTC
TRBJ1-2,NA,TRBV7-2,NA,CASSSGTSFGYTF,TGTGCCAGCAGCTCCGGGACCTCCTTTGGCTACACCTTC
TRBJ2-1,NA,TRBV2,NA,CASSGVGAALDEQFF,TGTGCCAGCAGTGGTGTTGGGGCCGCATTGGATGAGCAGTTCTTC
TRBJ2-3,NA,TRBV7-2,few,CASSAAPYGAPGDTQYF,TGTGCCAGCAGCGCGGCCCCTTACGGAGCCCCAGGTGATACGCAGTATTTT
TRBJ1-5,NA,TRBV6-5,NA,CASRHRAGNQPQHF,TGTGCCAGCAGACACAGGGCAGGCAATCAGCCCCAGCATTTT
TRBJ2-4,NA,TRBV11-2,NA,CASSLPRNIQYF,TGTGCCAGCAGCTTACCCCGAAACATTCAGTACTTC
TRBJ1-1,NA,TRBV21-1,NA,CASSRWVGYTIRTEAFF,TGTGCCAGCAGCAGATGGGTAGGCTACACAATTCGCACTGAAGCTTTCTTT
TRBJ2-7,NA,TRBV6-6,NA,CASSLGTTYEQYF,TGTGCCAGCAGTTTGGGGACCACCTACGAGCAGTACTTC
TRBJ2-1,TRBD2,TRBV4-1,NA,CASSLGLAGGANNEQFF,TGCGCCAGCAGCCTCGGACTAGCGGGAGGGGCAAACAATGAGCAGTTCTTC
TRBJ1-2,NA,TRBV30,few,CAWSTGNYGYTF,TGTGCCTGGAGTACGGGGAACTATGGCTACACCTTC
TRBJ2-1,NA,TRBV9,NA,CASSPPGYSYNEQFF,TGTGCCAGCAGCCCGCCAGGCTACTCCTACAATGAGCAGTTCTTC
TRBJ2-1,NA,TRBV6-6,few,CASTTPDGHNEQFF,TGTGCCAGCACTACCCCGGACGGGCACAATGAGCAGTTCTTC
TRBJ2-5,NA,TRBV28,few,CASSPPGRRVGETQYF,TGTGCCAGCAGCCCGCCGGGACGCCGGGTGGGGGAGACCCAGTACTTC
TRBJ1-5,NA,TRBV19,large,CASTPGGRFNQPQHF,TGTGCCAGTACCCCGGGGGGCAGATTCAATCAGCCCCAGCATTTT
TRBJ1-5,NA,TRBV29-1,NA,CSVEEEGGGQPQHF,TGCAGCGTTGAAGAAGAGGGGGGAGGCCAGCCCCAGCATTTT
TRBJ2-1,TRBD2,TRBV7-2,NA,CASSLSTSGRYYNEQFF,TGTGCCAGCAGCTTAAGCACTAGCGGGAGGTATTACAATGAGCAGTTCTTC
TRBJ2-1,TRBD1,TRBV27,few,CASSFGATGVDEQFF,TGTGCCAGCAGTTTCGGGGCGACAGGGGTTGATGAGCAGTTCTTC
TRBJ1-2,TRBD1,TRBV5-5,NA,CASSFLGQGIDTF,TGTGCCAGCAGCTTCCTGGGACAGGGAATCGACACCTTC
TRBJ1-5,NA,TRBV2,NA,CASSDLGVARPQHF,TGTGCCAGCAGTGATCTGGGAGTCGCGAGGCCCCAGCATTTT
TRBJ2-1,NA,TRBV15,once,CATSRDDSSYNEQFF,TGTGCCACCAGCAGAGATGACAGCTCCTACAATGAGCAGTTCTTC
TRBJ2-3,NA,TRBV9,NA,CASSVSDPSTDTQYF,TGTGCCAGCAGCGTCTCCGACCCTAGCACAGATACGCAGTATTTT
TRBJ2-7,TRBD1,TRBV18,NA,CASSPGQGGEQYF,TGTGCCAGCTCACCTGGACAGGGAGGCGAGCAGTACTTC
TRBJ1-1,TRBD1,TRBV4-1,NA,CASSQVVGTGHFGAFF,TGCGCCAGCAGCCAAGTTGTCGGGACAGGGCACTTCGGAGCTTTCTTT
TRBJ1-1,NA,TRBV11-2,NA,CASSLEGGLNTEAFF,TGTGCCAGCAGCTTAGAGGGAGGGTTGAACACTGAAGCTTTCTTT
TRBJ1-1,TRBD1,TRBV29-1,few,CSVEGDRFTEAFF,TGCAGCGTTGAGGGGGACAGGTTCACTGAAGCTTTCTTT
TRBJ2-7,NA,TRBV21-1,NA,CASSHSYEQYF,TGTGCCAGCAGCCATAGTTACGAGCAGTACTTC
TRBJ1-1,NA,TRBV5-5,few,CASTPGARNTEAFF,TGTGCCAGCACCCCCGGGGCCAGGAACACTGAAGCTTTCTTT
TRBJ2-2,TRBD2,TRBV27,NA,CASEAGGYTGELFF,TGTGCCAGCGAAGCGGGAGGGTACACCGGGGAGCTGTTTTTT
TRBJ2-7,NA,TRBV6-1,few,CASSGEGPHYEQYF,TGTGCCAGCAGTGGCGAGGGGCCGCACTACGAGCAGTACTTC
TRBJ2-7,TRBD1,TRBV5-5,few,CASSHEPAGGSYEQYF,TGTGCCAGCAGCCACGAACCGGCAGGGGGAAGCTACGAGCAGTACTTC
TRBJ1-1,NA,TRBV7-9,few,CASSWTLNTEAFF,TGTGCCAGCAGTTGGACCTTGAACACTGAAGCTTTCTTT
TRBJ2-1,TRBD2,TRBV11-2,medium-sized,CASSLGLAGLRDEQFF,TGTGCCAGCAGCTTAGGGCTAGCGGGATTGCGGGATGAGCAGTTCTTC
TRBJ1-5,TRBD1,TRBV7-2,NA,CASSGKGPGQETSNQPQHF,TGTGCCAGCAGCGGTAAGGGTCCGGGACAGGAAACAAGCAATCAGCCCCAGCATTTT
TRBJ2-2,NA,TRBV7-9,NA,CASSLGRWFEAGTGELFF,TGTGCCAGCAGCTTAGGTCGGTGGTTTGAGGCGGGAACCGGGGAGCTGTTTTTT
TRBJ1-5,NA,TRBV29-1,few,CSVEVRNGQPQHF,TGCAGCGTTGAGGTCCGGAATGGTCAGCCCCAGCATTTT
TRBJ2-3,TRBD1,TRBV6-5,NA,CASQLGTANTDTQYF,TGTGCCAGCCAGCTTGGGACAGCTAACACAGATACGCAGTATTTT
TRBJ2-1,TRBD2,TRBV9,NA,CASSVTAGAYNEQFF,TGTGCCAGCAGCGTAACGGCGGGGGCCTACAATGAGCAGTTCTTC
TRBJ1-4,TRBD1,TRBV7-9,NA,CASSSRGDGDEKLFF,TGTGCCAGCAGCTCCAGGGGGGACGGCGATGAAAAACTGTTTTTT
TRBJ2-3,TRBD2,TRBV2,NA,CASSPNRLAGGTDTQYF,TGTGCCAGCAGTCCTAACAGACTAGCGGGGGGCACAGATACGCAGTATTTT
TRBJ1-2,NA,TRBV29-1,few,CSAGSSVYGYTF,TGCAGCGCCGGTTCCTCGGTCTATGGCTACACCTTC
TRBJ2-5,NA,TRBV19,NA,CASRRTATAFKETQYF,TGTGCCAGTAGAAGGACGGCCACCGCGTTTAAAGAGACCCAGTACTTC